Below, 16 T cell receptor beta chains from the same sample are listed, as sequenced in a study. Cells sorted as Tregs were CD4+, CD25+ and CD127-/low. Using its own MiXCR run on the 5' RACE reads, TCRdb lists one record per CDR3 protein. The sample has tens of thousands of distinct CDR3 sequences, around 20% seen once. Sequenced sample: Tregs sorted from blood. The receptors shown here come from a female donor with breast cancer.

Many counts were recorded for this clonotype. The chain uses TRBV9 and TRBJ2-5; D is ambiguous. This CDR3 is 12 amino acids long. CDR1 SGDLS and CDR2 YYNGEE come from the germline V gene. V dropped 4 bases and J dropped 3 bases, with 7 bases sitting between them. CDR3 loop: CASSYNEETQYF. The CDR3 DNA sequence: TGTGCCAGCAGCTACAATGAAGAGACCCAGTACTTC.

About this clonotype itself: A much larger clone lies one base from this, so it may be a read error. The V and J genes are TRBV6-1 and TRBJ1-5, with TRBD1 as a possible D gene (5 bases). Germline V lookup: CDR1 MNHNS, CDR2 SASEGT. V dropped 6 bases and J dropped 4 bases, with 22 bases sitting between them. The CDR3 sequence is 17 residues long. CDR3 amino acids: CASSDSRAGFANQPQHF. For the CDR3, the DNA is TGTGCCAGCAGCGATTCCCGGGCAGGGTTTGCAAATCAGCCCCAGCATTTT.

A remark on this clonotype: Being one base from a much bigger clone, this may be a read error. The CDR3 DNA is TGTGCCAGCCGGGGCAGGGGAAACGAGCAGTACTTC. It yields the protein CASRGRGNEQYF. V and J are TRBV10-3 and TRBJ2-7; the D gene is possibly TRBD1 (6 bases). The CDR3 runs 12 residues. Trimming removed 10 bases at V and 5 bases at J, with 15 bases between. Looked up from germline, CDR1 is ENHRY and CDR2 is SYGVKD.

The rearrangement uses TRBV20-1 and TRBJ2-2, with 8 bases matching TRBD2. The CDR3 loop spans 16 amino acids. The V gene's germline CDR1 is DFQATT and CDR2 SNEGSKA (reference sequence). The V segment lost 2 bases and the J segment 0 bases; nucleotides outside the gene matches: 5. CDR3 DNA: TGCAGTGCTAGATTAAAAGCGGGAGCGAACACCGGGGAGCTGTTTTTT. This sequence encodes CSARLKAGANTGELFF.

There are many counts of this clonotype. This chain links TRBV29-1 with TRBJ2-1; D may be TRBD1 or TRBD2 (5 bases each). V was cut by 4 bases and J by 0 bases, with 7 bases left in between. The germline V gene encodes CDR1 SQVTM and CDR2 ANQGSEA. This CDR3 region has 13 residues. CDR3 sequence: CSVVGTSYNEQFF. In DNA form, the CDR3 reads TGCAGCGTTGTAGGGACCTCCTACAATGAGCAGTTCTTC.

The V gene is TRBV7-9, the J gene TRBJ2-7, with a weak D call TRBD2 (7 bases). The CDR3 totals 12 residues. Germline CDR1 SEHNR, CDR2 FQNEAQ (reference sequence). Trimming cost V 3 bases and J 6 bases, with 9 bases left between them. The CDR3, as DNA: TGTGCCAGCAGCTTGGGGGGGGCCGAGCAGTACTTC. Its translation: CASSLGGAEQYF.

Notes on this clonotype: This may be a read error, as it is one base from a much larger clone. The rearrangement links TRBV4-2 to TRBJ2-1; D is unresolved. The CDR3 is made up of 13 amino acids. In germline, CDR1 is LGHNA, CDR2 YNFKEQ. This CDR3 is CASGQDIGDEQFF. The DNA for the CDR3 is TGTGCCAGCGGCCAAGATATCGGCGATGAGCAGTTCTTC.

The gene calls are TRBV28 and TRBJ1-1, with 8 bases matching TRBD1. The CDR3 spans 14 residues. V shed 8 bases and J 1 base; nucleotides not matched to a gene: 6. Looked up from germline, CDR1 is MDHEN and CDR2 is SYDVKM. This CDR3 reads CASADRVTNTEAFF. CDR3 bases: TGTGCCAGCGCGGACAGGGTAACGAACACTGAAGCTTTCTTT.

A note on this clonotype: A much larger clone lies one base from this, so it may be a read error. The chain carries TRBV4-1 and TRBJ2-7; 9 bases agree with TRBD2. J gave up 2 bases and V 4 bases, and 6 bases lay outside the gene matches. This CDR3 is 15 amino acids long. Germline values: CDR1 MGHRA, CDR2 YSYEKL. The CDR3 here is CASSRASSGTYEQYF. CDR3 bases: TGCGCCAGCAGCCGAGCTTCTAGCGGGACCTACGAGCAGTACTTC.

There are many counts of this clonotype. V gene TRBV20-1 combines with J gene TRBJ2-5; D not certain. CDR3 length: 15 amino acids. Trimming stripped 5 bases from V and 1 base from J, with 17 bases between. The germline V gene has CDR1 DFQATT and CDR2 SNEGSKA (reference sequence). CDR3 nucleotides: TGCAGTGCTCCCATGATCCGGGCTCTCCAAGAGACCCAGTACTTC. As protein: CSAPMIRALQETQYF.

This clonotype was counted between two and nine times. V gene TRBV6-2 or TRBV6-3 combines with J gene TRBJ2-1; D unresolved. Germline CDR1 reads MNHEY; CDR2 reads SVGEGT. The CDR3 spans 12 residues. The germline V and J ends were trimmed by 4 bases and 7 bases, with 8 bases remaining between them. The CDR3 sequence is CASSFQLNEQFF. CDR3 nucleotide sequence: TGTGCCAGCAGTTTCCAGTTGAATGAGCAGTTCTTC.

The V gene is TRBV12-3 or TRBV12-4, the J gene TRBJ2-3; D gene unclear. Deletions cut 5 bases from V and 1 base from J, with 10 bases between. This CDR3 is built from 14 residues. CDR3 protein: CASSLLIRTDTQYF. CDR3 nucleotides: TGTGCCAGCAGTCTACTAATACGCACAGATACGCAGTATTTT.

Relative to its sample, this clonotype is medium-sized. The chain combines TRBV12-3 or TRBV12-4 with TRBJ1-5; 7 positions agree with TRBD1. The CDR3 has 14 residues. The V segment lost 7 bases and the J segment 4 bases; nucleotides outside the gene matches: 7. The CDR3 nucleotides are TGTGCCAGCACCTCGGGACAGACAAATCAGCCCCAGCATTTT. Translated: CASTSGQTNQPQHF.

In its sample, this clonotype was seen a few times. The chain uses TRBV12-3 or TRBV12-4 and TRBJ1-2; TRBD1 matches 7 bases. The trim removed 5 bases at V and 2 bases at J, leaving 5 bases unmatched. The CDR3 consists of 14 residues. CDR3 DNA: TGTGCCAGCAGTAGGACAGGATCCAACTATGGCTACACCTTC. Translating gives CASSRTGSNYGYTF.

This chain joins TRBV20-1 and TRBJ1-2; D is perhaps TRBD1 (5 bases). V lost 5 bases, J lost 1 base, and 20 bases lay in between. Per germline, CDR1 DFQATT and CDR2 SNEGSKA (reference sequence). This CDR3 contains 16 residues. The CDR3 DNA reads TGCAGTGCTCCTCTCGGCAGGGTACTAAGTAACTATGGCTACACCTTC. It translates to CSAPLGRVLSNYGYTF.

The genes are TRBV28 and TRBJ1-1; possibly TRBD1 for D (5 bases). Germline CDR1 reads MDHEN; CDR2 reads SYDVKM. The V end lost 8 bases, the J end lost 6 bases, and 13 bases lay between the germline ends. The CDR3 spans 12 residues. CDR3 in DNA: TGTGCCAGCTCCAGGGTGAGGGCTGAAGCTTTCTTT. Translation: CASSRVRAEAFF.